The 31 T cell receptor beta chains below all came from one sample that was sequenced in a study of T cells in Graves' hyperthyroidism and ophthalmopathy. RNA transcripts served as the template for amplifying TCR beta CDR3 regions. First-round RT-PCR with HTBI primers amplified the TCR CDR3 region. One entry per CDR3 protein, called by TCRdb with MiXCR from the multiplex PCR reads. The sample lists approximately 320,000 distinct CDR3 sequences, 16% occurring once. The specimen sequenced was blood. The receptor source for this set is a man aged 25 to 40 with Graves' hyperthyroidism.

This clonotype was counted many times. The V and J genes are TRBV28 and TRBJ2-1; D is unresolved. Per the germline V gene, CDR1 is MDHEN and CDR2 is SYDVKM. The CDR3 consists of 12 residues. The germline V and J ends were trimmed by 2 bases and 8 bases, with 7 bases remaining between them. The DNA for the CDR3 is TGTGCCAGCAGTTTACTAGTTTATGAGCAGTTCTTC. Protein: CASSLLVYEQFF.

In its sample, this clonotype was seen a few times. No conserved phenylalanine or tryptophan is present at the end of the CDR3, so a read error is the likely explanation. This rearrangement joins TRBV12-3 or TRBV12-4 to TRBJ2-1, with D possibly matching TRBD2 (5 bases). The CDR3 is made up of 16 amino acids. The germline V and J ends were trimmed by 5 bases and 0 bases, with 14 bases remaining between them. CDR3 DNA sequence: TGTGCCAGCAGTCTTCGATTAGCGAGCTCCTACAATGAGCAGTTCCTC. Translating it yields CASSLRLASSYNEQFL.

There are a few counts of this clonotype. The CDR3 here is CSARSDYGYTF. The DNA for the CDR3 is TGCAGTGCTAGAAGCGACTATGGCTACACCTTC. V is TRBV20-1 and J is TRBJ1-2; no definite D call. Germline CDR1 and CDR2: DFQATT and SNEGSKA (reference sequence). The CDR3 runs to 11 residues. Deletions cut 2 bases from V and 3 bases from J, with 4 bases between.

The chain recombines TRBV5-1 with TRBJ2-5; no reliable D call. CDR1 and CDR2 from the germline V gene are SGHRS and YFSETQ. Trimming removed 4 bases at V and 1 base at J, with 11 bases between. The CDR3 is made up of 14 amino acids. CDR3 sequence: CASSPLGVQETQYF. As DNA, the CDR3 is TGCGCCAGCAGCCCCTTGGGCGTCCAAGAGACCCAGTACTTC. Complete variable domain (other parts from reference TRBV5-1 and TRBJ2-5): KAGVTQTPRYLIKTRGQQVTLSCSPISGHRSVSWYQQTPGQGLQFLFEYFSETQRNKGNFPGRFSGRQFSNSRSEMNVSTLELGDSALYLCASSPLGVQETQYFGPGTRLLVL.

This clonotype was counted ten times or more. The genes are TRBV7-2 and TRBJ2-2; unclear D gene. Germline loops: CDR1 SGHTA, CDR2 FQGNSA. CDR3 length: 17 residues. The V end lost 0 bases, the J end lost 2 bases, and 13 bases lay between the germline ends. Here the CDR3 DNA reads TGTGCCAGCAGCTTAGCGCGTCGGTACCTAAACACCGGGGAGCTGTTTTTT. Translation: CASSLARRYLNTGELFF.

This clonotype has more than one count but fewer than ten. The chain has TRBV12-3 or TRBV12-4 and TRBJ1-6; 7 bases are shared with TRBD1. J was trimmed by 7 bases and V by 2 bases; bases with no gene match: 5. The CDR3 extends over 15 amino acids. The DNA for the CDR3 is TGTGCCAGCAGTTTATTGCGACAGGGAAATTCACCCCTCCACTTT. Amino acid sequence: CASSLLRQGNSPLHF.

The rearrangement uses TRBV6-2 or TRBV6-3 and TRBJ2-5, with D possibly being TRBD1 (5 bases). CDR3 length: 17 amino acids. With 5 bases removed from V and 6 bases from J, the gap between germline ends came to 25 bases. Per the germline V gene, CDR1 is MNHEY and CDR2 is SVGEGT. The CDR3 nucleotides read TGTGCCAGCAGTGCAGGCTCCGTCCAGGGTGGGCAACAGACCCAGTACTTC. Translated, it gives CASSAGSVQGGQQTQYF.

About this clonotype itself: It may be a read error: a sequence one base away is much more abundant. The rearrangement links TRBV11-2 to TRBJ1-1, with no clear D. Germline lookup yields CDR1 SGHAT and CDR2 FQNNGV. This CDR3 is built from 14 residues. CDR3 DNA: TGTGCCAGCAGTGACGGGTCCCTGAACATTGAAGCTTTCTTT. Protein product: CASSDGSLNIEAFF.

Ten or more counts support this clonotype. The chain couples TRBV20-1 to TRBJ2-7; D may be TRBD1 (5 bases). Deletions cut 5 bases from V and 3 bases from J, with 11 bases between. This CDR3 comprises 12 residues. The germline V gene has CDR1 DFQATT and CDR2 SNEGSKA (reference sequence). The CDR3 region is CSAGPQGYEQYF. The CDR3, as DNA: TGCAGTGCTGGGCCCCAGGGCTACGAGCAGTACTTC.

This clonotype was counted many times. This chain joins TRBV5-1 and TRBJ2-1, with TRBD1 identical over 9 bases. The CDR3 length is 16 residues. The V gene end was trimmed by 0 bases and the J gene end by 4 bases; junction bases not matched to a gene: 5. The germline gives CDR1 SGHRS, CDR2 YFSETQ. The CDR3 DNA reads TGCGCCAGCAGCTTGGACAGGGGGCAAGTTTACAATGAGCAGTTCTTC. This sequence encodes CASSLDRGQVYNEQFF. The variable domain in full, with the rest retrieved from reference TRBV5-1 and TRBJ2-1, is KAGVTQTPRYLIKTRGQQVTLSCSPISGHRSVSWYQQTPGQGLQFLFEYFSETQRNKGNFPGRFSGRQFSNSRSEMNVSTLELGDSALYLCASSLDRGQVYNEQFFGPGTRLTVL.

This clonotype was observed at least ten times. The chain has TRBV20-1 and TRBJ1-5, with D perhaps matching TRBD1 (5 bases). The CDR3 contains 14 residues. The V and J ends lost 3 bases and 9 bases respectively, with 18 bases between them. The V gene's germline CDR1 is DFQATT and CDR2 SNEGSKA (reference sequence). DNA for the CDR3: TGCAGTGCTAGTACGGTTCAGACCGGGGCGCCCCAGCATTTT. It encodes CSASTVQTGAPQHF.

This clonotype has ten or more counts. V is TRBV29-1 and J is TRBJ1-2, with D hard to call. V was pared by 2 bases and J by 2 bases, with 9 bases between. This CDR3 region has 13 residues. Germline CDR1 and CDR2: SQVTM and ANQGSEA. The CDR3 sequence is CSVEFRLNYGYTF. The CDR3 DNA reads as TGCAGCGTTGAATTTAGACTAAACTATGGCTACACCTTC.

This clonotype was found a few times. This chain connects TRBV5-8 to TRBJ2-3; tentative D call: TRBD1 (6 bases). Germline V CDR1 and CDR2: SGHTS, YDEGEE. Trimming took 3 bases from V and 3 from J, leaving 17 bases between them. This CDR3 contains 16 residues. The CDR3 loop is CASSSPIRGQTDTQYF. The CDR3 nucleotides are TGTGCCAGCAGCTCCCCTATCAGGGGCCAGACAGATACGCAGTATTTT.

This clonotype occurred many times. This chain connects TRBV12-3 or TRBV12-4 to TRBJ2-2, with 11 bases lining up with TRBD2. With 6 bases clipped from V and 6 bases from J, the junction kept 3 bases outside the gene matches. CDR3 length equals 14 residues. CDR3 nucleotides: TGTGCCAGCAGGGCACTAGCGGGAGCCGGGGAGCTGTTTTTT. Translating gives CASRALAGAGELFF.

The chain's CDR3 is CASSVASGEVPGELFF. In DNA, the CDR3 is TGTGCCAGCAGCGTAGCAAGCGGAGAGGTGCCCGGGGAGCTGTTTTTT. This chain joins TRBV9 and TRBJ2-2; D may be TRBD2 (5 bases). This CDR3 is 16 amino acids long. Germline CDR1 and CDR2: SGDLS and YYNGEE. V lost 0 bases to trimming and J lost 6 bases, with 15 bases between them. Complete variable domain (other parts from reference TRBV9 and TRBJ2-2): DSGVTQTPKHLITATGQRVTLRCSPRSGDLSVYWYQQSLDQGLQFLIQYYNGEERAKGNILERFSAQQFPDLHSELNLSSLELGDSALYFCASSVASGEVPGELFFGEGSRLTVL.

This clonotype was counted many times. V gene TRBV6-1 combines with J gene TRBJ1-1, with D perhaps matching TRBD1 (6 bases). V shed 5 bases and J shed 1 base, with 23 bases lying between them. Per the germline V gene, CDR1 is MNHNS and CDR2 is SASEGT. The CDR3 covers 18 residues. CDR3 region: CASSIRGVPGHKNTEAFF. The CDR3 bases are TGTGCCAGCAGTATACGAGGAGTTCCGGGACACAAGAACACTGAAGCTTTCTTT.

This clonotype was detected many times. The rearrangement joins TRBV20-1 to TRBJ1-4; D remains ambiguous. The CDR3 is made up of 14 amino acids. CDR1 DFQATT and CDR2 SNEGSKA come from the germline V gene (reference sequence). V gave up 4 bases and J gave up 5 bases, with 14 bases separating them. The CDR3: CSATVFPGNEKLFF. The CDR3 nucleotides are TGCAGTGCTACAGTCTTTCCGGGGAATGAAAAACTGTTTTTT.

This clonotype was seen many times. This rearrangement joins TRBV24-1 to TRBJ1-5; D is ambiguous. Germline CDR1 reads KGHDR; CDR2 reads SFDVKD. The V and J ends lost 6 bases and 0 bases respectively, with 23 bases between them. This CDR3 contains 19 residues. The CDR3 sequence: CATSCRSSRRIDSNQPQHF. The CDR3 region has the DNA TGTGCCACCAGTTGCAGGTCATCGCGGAGGATCGATAGCAATCAGCCCCAGCATTTT.

This clonotype occurred a few times. The chain carries TRBV2 and TRBJ2-5; no firm D call. V dropped 2 bases and J dropped 2 bases, with 18 bases sitting between them. Germline CDR1 is SNHLY and CDR2 is FYNNEI. This CDR3 has 17 amino acids. The CDR3, as DNA: TGTGCCAGCAGTGAATCTCTGGGTTCCGAACGACAAGAGACCCAGTACTTC. Protein: CASSESLGSERQETQYF.

This clonotype was detected many times. J is TRBJ2-2 and V is TRBV5-1; D may be TRBD1 (6 bases). From germline, CDR1 is SGHRS and CDR2 YFSETQ. This CDR3 contains 15 residues. The ends were cut back, 0 bases at V and 0 bases at J, with 6 bases in the middle. The CDR3 nucleotides are TGCGCCAGCAGCTTGGACAGGGCGAACACCGGGGAGCTGTTTTTT. This codes for CASSLDRANTGELFF. Full variable domain (remainder filled in from reference TRBV5-1 and TRBJ2-2): KAGVTQTPRYLIKTRGQQVTLSCSPISGHRSVSWYQQTPGQGLQFLFEYFSETQRNKGNFPGRFSGRQFSNSRSEMNVSTLELGDSALYLCASSLDRANTGELFFGEGSRLTVL.

This clonotype was seen at least ten times. The gene calls are TRBV28 and TRBJ1-5; D is perhaps TRBD1 (6 bases). The length of the CDR3 is 14 residues. Germline CDR1 and CDR2: MDHEN and SYDVKM. Trimming left V 11 bases short and J 4 bases short, with 18 bases between. The CDR3 DNA is TGTGCCGGCCGGGACATCGGACCAAATCAGCCCCAGCATTTT. This codes for CAGRDIGPNQPQHF. The full variable domain, in which reference TRBV28 and TRBJ1-5 provide the parts outside the CDR3, is DVKVTQSSRYLVKRTGEKVFLECVQDMDHENMFWYRQDPGLGLRLIYFSYDVKMKEKGDIPEGYSVSREKKERFSLILESASTNQTSMYLCAGRDIGPNQPQHFGDGTRLSIL.

The table lists this clonotype with many counts. This sequence joins TRBV20-1 and TRBJ2-1; TRBD2 agrees at 12 bases. The length of the CDR3 is 15 residues. Per the germline V gene, CDR1 is DFQATT and CDR2 is SNEGSKA (reference sequence). V lost 5 bases and J lost 10; bases outside the gene matches: 12. CDR3 loop: CSAGIGLAGTREQFF. The CDR3 nucleotides are TGCAGTGCTGGGATTGGACTAGCGGGAACGCGCGAGCAGTTCTTC.

The J gene is TRBJ2-3, the V gene TRBV5-1; D not certain. Germline V gene sequence: CDR1 SGHRS, CDR2 YFSETQ. V gave up 4 bases and J gave up 2 bases, with 8 bases separating them. The CDR3 totals 13 residues. Written as DNA, the CDR3 is TGCGCCAGCAGCCAGCAACCCACAGATACGCAGTATTTT. This gives the protein CASSQQPTDTQYF.

This clonotype was seen more than once but under ten times. This chain uses TRBV7-9 with TRBJ2-3; 9 bases fit TRBD2. V trimming: 2 bases; J trimming: 3 bases; junction bases outside the gene matches: 6. Germline CDR1 reads SEHNR; CDR2 reads FQNEAQ (reference sequence). This CDR3 spans 16 amino acids. The DNA for the CDR3 is TGTGCCAGCAGCTTACCTAGCGGGAAGTCGACAGATACGCAGTATTTT. Amino acid sequence: CASSLPSGKSTDTQYF.

This sequence joins TRBV15 and TRBJ1-6; D is unclear. Trimming pared 5 bases from V and 6 bases from J, leaving 11 bases between. The CDR3 totals 14 residues. Germline V lookup: CDR1 LNHNV, CDR2 YYDKDF (reference sequence). The CDR3 sequence is CATSQRGSNSPLHF. Here the CDR3 DNA reads TGTGCCACCAGCCAGAGAGGGTCTAATTCACCCCTCCACTTT.

The chain joins TRBV12-3 or TRBV12-4 to TRBJ2-4; 13 bases line up with TRBD2. CDR3 length equals 17 residues. V dropped 5 bases and J dropped 8; count of bases not matched to a gene: 12. Here the CDR3 DNA reads TGTGCCAGCAGTCCAAGGACTAGCGGGAGATACGGGGACATTCAGTACTTC. Residues: CASSPRTSGRYGDIQYF.

This clonotype was recorded a few times. The chain is built from TRBV20-1 and TRBJ2-7; D possibly matches TRBD1 or TRBD2 (5 bases each). The V gene lost 5 bases and the J gene lost 3 bases, with 11 bases spanning the gap. CDR1 and CDR2 (germline): DFQATT, SNEGSKA (reference sequence). This CDR3 contains 12 residues. CDR3 nucleotides: TGCAGTGCTGGGACGGATAACTACGAGCAGTACTTC. As protein: CSAGTDNYEQYF.

The sample holds one count of this clonotype. V gene TRBV7-9 combines with J gene TRBJ2-1; TRBD1 or TRBD2 may be the D gene (9 bases each). The CDR3 runs to 14 residues. Germline V gene lookup returns CDR1 SEHNR and CDR2 FQNEAQ (reference sequence). Trimming shortened V by 10 bases and J by 9 bases, and 22 bases separated the two germline ends. This chain's CDR3 is CATAGGTGRGEQFF. Written as DNA, the CDR3 is TGTGCCACTGCGGGGGGGACAGGGAGGGGTGAGCAGTTCTTC.

This clonotype occurred many times. V gene TRBV27 combines with J gene TRBJ1-2; unclear D gene. CDR3 length equals 13 residues. Looked up from germline, CDR1 is MNHEY and CDR2 is SMNVEV (reference sequence). V lost 2 bases to trimming and J lost 5 bases, with 9 bases between them. The CDR3 loop is CASSLNPGYGYTF. The CDR3 DNA reads TGTGCCAGCAGTTTAAATCCCGGATATGGCTACACCTTC.

The genes are TRBV20-1 and TRBJ2-1, with 7 bases identical to TRBD2. V lost 6 bases, J lost 9 bases, and 11 bases stayed unmatched. Germline CDR1 DFQATT, CDR2 SNEGSKA (reference sequence). The CDR3 is made up of 13 amino acids. The CDR3 nucleotides are TGCAGTGCCGACAAGAGGCGGGAGTTTGAGCAGTTCTTC. This codes for CSADKRREFEQFF.

This clonotype was counted a few times. This chain uses TRBV5-1 with TRBJ2-7, with D tentatively TRBD2 (6 bases). The V end lost 8 bases, the J end lost 3 bases, and 21 bases lay between the germline ends. The CDR3 runs 15 residues. Per the germline V gene, CDR1 is SGHRS and CDR2 is YFSETQ. Here the CDR3 reads CASRPAYRTIYEQYF. CDR3 coding DNA: TGCGCCAGTCGACCAGCTTATAGGACTATCTACGAGCAGTACTTC.